Below are 28 T cell receptor beta chains sequenced from a single sample in a study of blood T cell repertoires in COVID-19. Clones were read by immunoSEQ multiplex PCR, and TCRdb kept only the in-frame ones, dropping some. The sample yields 100,000 or so clones, around 85% seen once. Sequences were obtained from PBMCs or T cells enriched from blood (not recorded which). All receptors come from a woman in her forties or fifties who had recovered from COVID-19.

The chain recombines TRBV5-1 with TRBJ1-2; D unclear. The CDR3 extends over 14 amino acids. Trimming stripped 4 bases from V and 2 bases from J, with 12 bases between. Looked up from germline, CDR1 is SGHRS and CDR2 is YFSETQ. The CDR3 bases are TGCGCCAGCAGCCCTACGGGAGGGAACTATGGCTACACCTTC. Translating gives CASSPTGGNYGYTF.

The chain recombines TRBV10-2 with TRBJ1-5, with 8 bases that match TRBD1. CDR1 is WSHSY, CDR2 SAAADI, per germline. The junction had 2 bases not matched to a gene; V was cut back by 4 bases and J by 3 bases. CDR3 length equals 14 residues. CDR3 protein: CASSGDRHNQPQHF. The DNA of the CDR3 is TGCGCCAGCAGTGGGGACAGGCACAATCAGCCCCAGCATTTT.

This rearrangement joins TRBV11-2 to TRBJ2-7, with a possible D match to TRBD1 (6 bases). V lost 5 bases, J lost 3 bases, and 8 bases lay in between. CDR1 and CDR2 (germline): SGHAT, FQNNGV. The length of the CDR3 is 12 residues. The CDR3 sequence: CASSLQGYEQYF. The CDR3 DNA sequence: TGTGCCAGCAGCCTACAGGGCTACGAGCAGTACTTC.

V usage is TRBV28 and J usage is TRBJ2-7; TRBD1 might be the D (5 bases). The germline gives CDR1 MDHEN, CDR2 SYDVKM. This CDR3 has 16 amino acids. Trimming pared 6 bases from V and 4 bases from J, leaving 22 bases between. CDR3 DNA sequence: TGTGCCAGCAGCTCCCCCCACGCAGGGATGCTGTACGAGCAGTACTTC. Protein sequence: CASSSPHAGMLYEQYF. Full variable domain (rest looked up from reference TRBV28 and TRBJ2-7): DVKVTQSSRYLVKRTGEKVFLECVQDMDHENMFWYRQDPGLGLRLIYFSYDVKMKEKGDIPEGYSVSREKKERFSLILESASTNQTSMYLCASSSPHAGMLYEQYFGPGTRLTVT.

This clone came up once. V is TRBV5-1 and J is TRBJ2-2; 12 bases fit TRBD2. The length of the CDR3 is 15 residues. CDR1 and CDR2 from the germline V gene are SGHRS and YFSETQ. V lost 4 bases to trimming and J lost 5 bases; unmatched junction nucleotides: 3. CDR3 loop: CASSQGLAGTGELFF. CDR3 bases: TGCGCCAGCAGCCAAGGACTAGCGGGGACCGGGGAGCTGTTTTTT.

V is TRBV5-1 and J is TRBJ1-1, with 10 bases that match TRBD1. Germline V CDR1 and CDR2: SGHRS, YFSETQ. The CDR3 is 13 amino acids. Germline trimming cut 5 bases from V and 6 bases from J; bases unmatched to any gene: 4. The CDR3 DNA reads as TGCGCCAGCAGGACCGGGACAGGGGCTGAAGCTTTCTTT. Encoded protein: CASRTGTGAEAFF.

This chain connects TRBV7-9 to TRBJ2-7, with D tentatively TRBD1 (6 bases). This CDR3 contains 13 residues. V was cut by 3 bases and J by 3 bases, with 9 bases left in between. Germline lookup yields CDR1 SEHNR and CDR2 FQNEAQ (reference sequence). The CDR3 is CASSLVRGYEQYF. The CDR3 nucleotides read TGTGCCAGCAGCTTGGTCAGGGGCTACGAGCAGTACTTC.

The gene calls are TRBV28 and TRBJ2-7; the D gene is possibly TRBD2 (6 bases). Germline lookup yields CDR1 MDHEN and CDR2 SYDVKM. CDR3 size: 18 residues. V was cut by 5 bases and J by 1 base, with 24 bases left in between. CDR3 nucleotides: TGTGCCAGCAGTCCCCTGGGTGGTAAGGCGGGACCATCCTACGAGCAGTACTTC. Its protein product is CASSPLGGKAGPSYEQYF.

The chain links TRBV27 to TRBJ2-7; 8 positions match TRBD1. Germline-derived CDR1 and CDR2 are MNHEY and SMNVEV (reference sequence). The CDR3 extends over 14 amino acids. Trimming removed 0 bases from V and 7 bases from J; junction bases left unmatched: 5. The CDR3 nucleotides are TGTGCCAGCAGTTTATCGACAGGGGTTGGAGAGCAGTACTTC. Its protein is CASSLSTGVGEQYF.

J is TRBJ2-2 and V is TRBV19; D might be TRBD1 (6 bases). Looked up from germline, CDR1 is LNHDA and CDR2 is SQIVND (reference sequence). The CDR3 sequence is 14 residues long. V was clipped by 7 bases and J by 7 bases, with 16 bases between them. The CDR3 DNA follows: TGTGCCAGTAAACAGGGAGCGTCGGTCGGGGAGCTGTTTTTT. This translates into CASKQGASVGELFF.

This clone is a singleton in its sample. The chain has TRBV28 and TRBJ1-6; perhaps TRBD1 as D (6 bases). Germline V gives CDR1 MDHEN, CDR2 SYDVKM. This CDR3 comprises 16 residues. With 5 bases removed from V and 13 bases from J, the gap between germline ends came to 24 bases. In DNA, the CDR3 is TGTGCCAGCAGTCCCCGGACAGATTTGGAAATTGGGCCCCTCCACTTT. The encoded protein is CASSPRTDLEIGPLHF.

The chain links TRBV19 to TRBJ1-5; D is uncertain. CDR1 and CDR2 (germline): LNHDA, SQIVND (reference sequence). CDR3 length equals 14 residues. Trimming left V 5 bases short and J 1 base short, with 9 bases between. The CDR3, as DNA: TGTGCCAGTAGTTGGGGAGGAAGCAATCAGCCCCAGCATTTT. Its protein is CASSWGGSNQPQHF.

Here the CDR3 DNA reads TGTGCCACCAGTGATGGAGCAGACTATGGCTACACCTTC. Translating gives CATSDGADYGYTF. This rearrangement joins TRBV24-1 to TRBJ1-2; D ambiguous. This CDR3 comprises 13 residues. CDR1 KGHDR and CDR2 SFDVKD come from the germline V gene. Trimming took off 3 bases at V and 3 bases at J, with 7 bases between the two ends.

The chain is built from TRBV5-1 and TRBJ2-5; perhaps TRBD2 as D (5 bases). Looked up from germline, CDR1 is SGHRS and CDR2 is YFSETQ. The CDR3 is 13 residues long. The germline V and J ends were trimmed by 0 bases and 5 bases, with 8 bases remaining between them. The CDR3 DNA reads as TGCGCCAGCAGCTTGGTAGGCGGGGAGACCCAGTACTTC. As protein: CASSLVGGETQYF.

The chain carries TRBV12-3 or TRBV12-4 and TRBJ1-3; D may be TRBD1 (6 bases). CDR3 length equals 13 residues. V lost 6 bases and J 4 bases, leaving 10 bases between the germline ends. CDR3 coding DNA: TGTGCCAGCAGCCCCCAGGGGGGAAACACCATATATTTT. Amino acid sequence: CASSPQGGNTIYF.

The chain has TRBV9 and TRBJ1-1; D is perhaps TRBD1 (5 bases). CDR1 is SGDLS, CDR2 YYNGEE, per germline. CDR3 length equals 13 residues. Trimming took 0 bases from V and 3 from J, leaving 6 bases between them. The CDR3 region is CASSVAGDTEAFF. In DNA, the CDR3 is TGTGCCAGCAGCGTAGCGGGGGACACTGAAGCTTTCTTT.

V and J are TRBV27 and TRBJ2-1; 13 nucleotides line up with TRBD2. V shed 5 bases, J shed 0 bases, and the junction held 4 bases outside the gene matches. This CDR3 region has 17 residues. CDR1 and CDR2 from the germline V gene are MNHEY and SMNVEV (reference sequence). The CDR3 is CASSLRTSGSSYNEQFF. DNA of the CDR3: TGTGCCAGCAGTCTCCGGACTAGCGGGAGCTCCTACAATGAGCAGTTCTTC.

The gene calls are TRBV2 and TRBJ1-5; D unresolved. The ends were cut back, 4 bases at V and 6 bases at J, with 10 bases in the middle. Per germline, CDR1 SNHLY and CDR2 FYNNEI. There are 13 residues in the CDR3. The chain's CDR3 is CASSAEQLQPQHF. CDR3 bases: TGTGCCAGCAGTGCGGAACAGCTTCAGCCCCAGCATTTT.

The chain couples TRBV11-3 to TRBJ1-1, with D unclear. The V gene lost 7 bases and the J gene lost 6 bases, with 12 bases spanning the gap. Germline lookup yields CDR1 SGHNT and CDR2 YENEEA. The CDR3 runs to 12 residues. CDR3 loop: CASTFGEAEAFF. The CDR3 DNA is TGTGCCAGCACGTTCGGGGAGGCTGAAGCTTTCTTT.

This chain connects TRBV20-1 to TRBJ2-3; 9 positions match TRBD2. Germline CDR1 DFQATT, CDR2 SNEGSKA (reference sequence). The CDR3 spans 15 residues. V lost 3 bases and J lost 0; bases outside the gene matches: 4. The CDR3 DNA follows: TGCAGTGCTAGTTGGGCGGGAGGGAGCACAGATACGCAGTATTTT. It is translated as CSASWAGGSTDTQYF.

CDR3 nucleotides: TGTGCCAGCCGCCCCGGGACTCCTCGGGGCACAGATACGCAGTATTTT. Translated: CASRPGTPRGTDTQYF. J is TRBJ2-3 and V is TRBV25-1; D might be TRBD2 (6 bases). In germline, CDR1 is MGHDK, CDR2 SYGVNS. The CDR3 is 16 residues long. V lost 8 bases to trimming and J lost 1 base, with 19 bases between them.

The V gene is TRBV5-1, the J gene TRBJ2-7; possible D gene TRBD2, 5 bases. Looked up from germline, CDR1 is SGHRS and CDR2 is YFSETQ. This CDR3 spans 13 amino acids. Deletions cut 0 bases from V and 5 bases from J, with 9 bases between. The CDR3 loop reads CASSLVAEDEQYF. The CDR3 nucleotides read TGCGCCAGCAGCTTGGTCGCGGAGGACGAGCAGTACTTC.

The V gene is TRBV7-9, the J gene TRBJ2-7; D may be TRBD2 (6 bases). Per germline, CDR1 SEHNR and CDR2 FQNEAQ (reference sequence). The CDR3 length is 12 residues. Trimming removed 5 bases at V and 6 bases at J, with 11 bases between. CDR3 loop: CASSRDSFEQYF. As DNA, the CDR3 is TGTGCCAGCAGCCGGGACTCTTTCGAGCAGTACTTC.

The V gene is TRBV9, the J gene TRBJ2-7, with 7 bases that match TRBD2. V dropped 0 bases and J dropped 4; count of bases not matched to a gene: 7. CDR3 size: 15 residues. Germline CDR1 is SGDLS and CDR2 is YYNGEE. CDR3 region: CASSVGPREGYEQYF. Here the CDR3 DNA reads TGTGCCAGCAGCGTAGGTCCCAGGGAGGGGTACGAGCAGTACTTC.

In its sample, this clone was seen once. The chain combines TRBV5-4 with TRBJ1-4, with a weak D call TRBD1 (6 bases). V lost 0 bases, J lost 8 bases, and 14 bases lay in between. The CDR3 is 15 residues long. Germline CDR1 is SGHNT and CDR2 is YYREEE (reference sequence). The CDR3 DNA sequence: TGTGCCAGCAGCTTGGGGGGGACATCTGGGGAAAAACTGTTTTTT. This encodes CASSLGGTSGEKLFF.

In the case of this clone: A junction boundary mismatches the germline segment, possibly from a read error. The V and J genes are TRBV28 and TRBJ1-1; 7 bases agree with TRBD1. The CDR3 length is 17 residues. Germline values: CDR1 MDHEN, CDR2 SYDVKM. As DNA, the CDR3 is TGTGCCAGCTCCCCTTGGGTGGGAACAGGGGTGAAAACTGAAGCTTTCTTT. The encoded protein is CASSPWVGTGVKTEAFF.

J is TRBJ2-4 and V is TRBV5-6; D is perhaps TRBD1 (6 bases). Looked up from germline, CDR1 is SGHDT and CDR2 is YYEEEE. Deletions cut 4 bases from V and 5 bases from J, with 22 bases between. CDR3 length equals 17 residues. CDR3 protein: CASSILTGPGVQNIQYF. The CDR3 nucleotides read TGTGCCAGCAGCATACTAACAGGGCCCGGGGTCCAAAACATTCAGTACTTC.

The V call is TRBV5-4, the J call TRBJ1-6; TRBD1 matches at 7 bases. The CDR3 has 14 amino acids. V lost 4 bases to trimming and J lost 4 bases; unmatched junction nucleotides: 2. The germline V gene has CDR1 SGHNT and CDR2 YYREEE (reference sequence). The CDR3 loop reads CASSGQAYNSPLHF. DNA of the CDR3: TGTGCCAGCAGCGGACAGGCTTATAATTCACCCCTCCACTTT.